What follows are 11 T cell receptor beta chains derived from one specimen sequenced in a study of blood T cell repertoires in COVID-19. The method was immunoSEQ multiplex PCR; TCRdb's version includes in-frame clones alone and lacks a portion of them. This table has 430,000 or so clones, approximately 91% appearing once. The specimen sequenced was PBMCs or T cells enriched from blood (not recorded which). The source is a woman between 18 and 29 years old who had been exposed to COVID-19.

This clone was counted once. The rearrangement links TRBV7-7 to TRBJ2-1; D might be TRBD2 (5 bases). This CDR3 spans 15 amino acids. The V gene's germline CDR1 is SSHAT and CDR2 FNYEAQ (reference sequence). V was shortened by 5 bases and J by 0 bases, with 11 bases between the two germline ends. The CDR3 coding sequence is TGTGCCAGCAGCGAAGGGAGTAGCTCCTACAATGAGCAGTTCTTC. Its translation: CASSEGSSSYNEQFF.

Note on this clone: Other DNA sequences in this specimen translate into the identical CDR3. J is TRBJ2-4 and V is TRBV28; possibly TRBD2 for D (6 bases). V dropped 2 bases and J dropped 4 bases, with 6 bases sitting between them. This CDR3 region has 13 residues. The V gene's germline CDR1 is MDHEN and CDR2 SYDVKM. In DNA, the CDR3 is TGTGCCAGCAGTTTAGCGGGAAAAAACATTCAGTACTTC. It codes for CASSLAGKNIQYF. Full variable domain (outside the CDR3, taken from reference TRBV28 and TRBJ2-4): DVKVTQSSRYLVKRTGEKVFLECVQDMDHENMFWYRQDPGLGLRLIYFSYDVKMKEKGDIPEGYSVSREKKERFSLILESASTNQTSMYLCASSLAGKNIQYFGAGTRLSVL.

The chain is built from TRBV9 and TRBJ2-3; D unresolved. The CDR3 is 13 amino acids. Germline CDR1 SGDLS, CDR2 YYNGEE. V lost 2 bases to trimming and J lost 5 bases, with 9 bases between them. Here the CDR3 reads CASSVLQVDTQYF. CDR3 DNA: TGTGCCAGCAGCGTTTTACAAGTAGATACGCAGTATTTT. Full variable domain (rest looked up from reference TRBV9 and TRBJ2-3): DSGVTQTPKHLITATGQRVTLRCSPRSGDLSVYWYQQSLDQGLQFLIQYYNGEERAKGNILERFSAQQFPDLHSELNLSSLELGDSALYFCASSVLQVDTQYFGPGTRLTVL.

The V gene is TRBV7-2, the J gene TRBJ2-6, with 7 bases aligning to TRBD2. Germline CDR1 and CDR2: SGHTA and FQGNSA. The trim removed 5 bases at V and 2 bases at J, leaving 3 bases unmatched. The CDR3 covers 15 residues. This CDR3 is CASSLREAGANVLTF. CDR3 DNA: TGTGCCAGCAGCCTCCGGGAGGCTGGGGCCAACGTCCTGACTTTC.

As for this clone: This CDR3 is missing its conserved last phenylalanine or tryptophan, likely due to a read error. The chain combines TRBV3-1 (or the pseudogene TRBV3-2) with TRBJ1-5; 10 nucleotides align to TRBD1. V dropped 5 bases and J dropped 7; count of bases not matched to a gene: 5. CDR1 and CDR2 (germline): LGHDT, YNNKEL (reference sequence). The CDR3 is made up of 14 amino acids. CDR3 bases: TGTGCCAGCAGCTCGAGGACAGGGGGGCAGCCCCAGCATCTT. Its translation is CASSSRTGGQPQHL.

This clone was picked up one time. The chain has TRBV6-5 and TRBJ1-2; 7 bases match TRBD1. J lost 3 bases, V lost 7 bases, and 5 bases had no gene match. The CDR3 is 13 amino acids. Germline CDR1 and CDR2: MNHEY and SVGAGI. CDR3 bases: TGTGCCAGCATAAGACAGGGTTACTATGGCTACACCTTC. Its protein is CASIRQGYYGYTF.

The chain uses TRBV9 and TRBJ1-5, with TRBD1 matching 7 bases. Unmatched junction bases numbered 8, after V lost 2 bases and J lost 6 bases. The CDR3 spans 15 residues. In germline, CDR1 is SGDLS, CDR2 YYNGEE. CDR3: CASSVGQESPQPQHF. The CDR3 DNA sequence: TGTGCCAGCAGCGTCGGACAGGAGAGCCCTCAGCCCCAGCATTTT. Looking up the rest from reference TRBV9 and TRBJ1-5 gives the full variable domain: DSGVTQTPKHLITATGQRVTLRCSPRSGDLSVYWYQQSLDQGLQFLIQYYNGEERAKGNILERFSAQQFPDLHSELNLSSLELGDSALYFCASSVGQESPQPQHFGDGTRLSIL.

The chain couples TRBV2 to TRBJ1-2; 9 bases line up with TRBD1. Trimming cost V 6 bases and J 0 bases; bases outside gene matches: 2. The V gene's germline CDR1 is SNHLY and CDR2 FYNNEI. The CDR3 runs to 14 residues. CDR3 loop: CASRNRGPNYGYTF. The DNA of the CDR3 is TGTGCCAGCAGGAACAGGGGGCCTAACTATGGCTACACCTTC.

The rearrangement links TRBV24-1 to TRBJ2-7; the D is unclear. The V gene lost 6 bases and the J gene lost 4 bases, with 9 bases spanning the gap. Germline CDR1 reads KGHDR; CDR2 reads SFDVKD. The CDR3 totals 12 residues. Here the CDR3 reads CATSSRQYEQYF. The CDR3 DNA reads TGTGCCACCAGTTCGAGGCAGTACGAGCAGTACTTC.

This chain uses TRBV12-3 or TRBV12-4 with TRBJ2-7, with D tentatively TRBD1 (6 bases). V was trimmed by 6 bases and J by 9 bases, leaving 15 bases between them. The CDR3 is 12 residues long. CDR3 loop: CASRKDSSAQYF. The DNA for the CDR3 is TGTGCCAGCAGGAAGGACAGTTCGGCGCAGTACTTC.

The CDR3 sequence: CASSFEGGGYNEQFF. The CDR3 bases are TGTGCCAGCAGTTTTGAAGGGGGCGGGTACAATGAGCAGTTCTTC. This rearrangement joins TRBV28 to TRBJ2-1; 7 bases are shared with TRBD1. This CDR3 has 15 residues. V shed 3 bases and J 4 bases; nucleotides not matched to a gene: 6. Germline V lookup: CDR1 MDHEN, CDR2 SYDVKM.